The table lists the clone carrying this T cell receptor (beta chain) with a few counts. Its antigen is as yet unknown. The CDR3 consists of 12 residues. Per germline, CDR1 DFQATT and CDR2 SNEGSKA (reference sequence). V lost 6 bases, J lost 1 base, and 9 bases lay in between. TCRdb itself ran the 5' RACE reads through MiXCR, one entry per CDR3 protein. Among some 62,000 distinct CDR3 sequences listed, 9% to 9.5% were seen once. The sample originates from a study of T-cell memory formation after mild COVID-19. The study, taken as a whole, reports: The CD4+ clones that contracted clustered mainly within CM and EM, and the CD8+ clones concentrated in EMRA.

This sequence joins TRBV20-1 and TRBJ1-1; D is undetermined. The specimen was PBMCs or a T cell subset sorted from them (not recorded which). This receptor was obtained from a man younger than 35 who had mild COVID-19 (a few samples of this study predate the infection). Cell type and time point are not known. CDR3 sequence reads: CSARSRNTEAFF. In DNA form, the CDR3 reads TGCAGTGCCCGCAGTAGGAACACTGAAGCTTTCTTT.